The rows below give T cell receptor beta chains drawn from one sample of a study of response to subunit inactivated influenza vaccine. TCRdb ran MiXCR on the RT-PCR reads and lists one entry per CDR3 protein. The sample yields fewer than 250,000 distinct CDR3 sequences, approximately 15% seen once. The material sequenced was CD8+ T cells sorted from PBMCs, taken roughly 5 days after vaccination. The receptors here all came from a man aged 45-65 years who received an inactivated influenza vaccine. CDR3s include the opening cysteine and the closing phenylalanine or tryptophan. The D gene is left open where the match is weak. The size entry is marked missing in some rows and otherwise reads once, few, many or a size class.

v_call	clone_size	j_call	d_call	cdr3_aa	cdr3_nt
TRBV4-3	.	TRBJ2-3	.	CASSRDPGTTDTQYF	TGCGCCAGCAGCCGAGACCCGGGAACCACAGATACGCAGTATTTT
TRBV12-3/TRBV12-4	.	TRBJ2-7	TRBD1	CASSETGTSYEQYF	TGTGCCAGCAGTGAGACAGGGACCTCCTACGAGCAGTACTTC
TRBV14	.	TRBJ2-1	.	CASSPKTAGRDHNEQFF	TGTGCCAGCAGCCCTAAGACCGCGGGACGAGATCACAATGAGCAGTTCTTC
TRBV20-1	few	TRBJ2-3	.	CSAEDRTSTDTQYF	TGCAGTGCTGAGGACAGAACTAGCACAGATACGCAGTATTTT
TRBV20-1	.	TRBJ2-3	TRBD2	CSAIGLAATDTQYF	TGCAGTGCCATCGGACTAGCGGCCACAGATACGCAGTATTTT
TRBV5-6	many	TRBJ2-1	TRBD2	CASSWKTSVYGDEQFF	TGTGCCAGCAGCTGGAAGACTAGCGTATATGGAGATGAGCAGTTCTTC
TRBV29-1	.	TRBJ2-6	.	CSVSQGSFSGANVLTF	TGCAGCGTTAGCCAGGGATCTTTCTCTGGGGCCAACGTCCTGACTTTC
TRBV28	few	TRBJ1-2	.	CASSDYGYTF	TGTGCCAGCAGTGACTATGGCTACACCTTC
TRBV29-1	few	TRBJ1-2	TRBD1	CSVTVYRGSYGYTF	TGCAGCGTGACTGTATACAGGGGCAGCTATGGCTACACCTTC
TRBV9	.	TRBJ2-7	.	CASSASLGFYEQYF	TGTGCCAGCAGCGCCAGTCTGGGATTCTACGAGCAGTACTTC
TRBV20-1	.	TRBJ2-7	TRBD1	CSARQGRLEQYF	TGCAGTGCCAGACAGGGTCGGCTCGAGCAGTACTTC
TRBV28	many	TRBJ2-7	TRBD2	CASKLRDYSYEQYF	TGTGCCAGCAAGCTCCGGGACTATTCCTACGAGCAGTACTTC
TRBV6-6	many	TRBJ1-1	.	CASSYGQIEAFF	TGTGCCAGCAGTTATGGACAGATTGAAGCTTTCTTT
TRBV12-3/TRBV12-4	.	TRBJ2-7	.	CASSFEPTYEQYF	TGTGCCAGCAGTTTTGAACCGACCTACGAGCAGTACTTC
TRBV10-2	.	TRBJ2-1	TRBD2	CASRTSALNEQFF	TGCGCCAGCAGGACTAGCGCTCTCAATGAGCAGTTCTTC
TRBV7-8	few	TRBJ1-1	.	CASSLGGGAEAFF	TGTGCCAGCAGCTTAGGAGGTGGGGCTGAAGCTTTCTTT
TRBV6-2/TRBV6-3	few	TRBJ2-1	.	CASSTRTYEQFF	TGTGCCAGCAGTACACGGACGTACGAGCAGTTCTTC
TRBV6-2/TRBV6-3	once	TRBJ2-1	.	CASSYVDHYNEQFF	TGTGCCAGCAGTTACGTGGATCATTACAATGAGCAGTTCTTC
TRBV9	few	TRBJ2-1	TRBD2	CASSGLAGVNEQFF	TGTGCCAGCAGCGGACTAGCGGGAGTTAATGAGCAGTTCTTC
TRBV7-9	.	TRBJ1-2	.	CASSLVSTVKGGYTF	TGTGCCAGCAGCTTAGTATCGACGGTGAAAGGAGGCTACACCTTC
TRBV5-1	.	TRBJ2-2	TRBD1	CASSPGQGYTGELFF	TGCGCCAGCAGCCCCGGACAGGGCTACACCGGGGAGCTGTTTTTT
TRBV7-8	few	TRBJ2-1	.	CASSHFRGAGSSYNEQFF	TGTGCCAGCAGCCATTTTCGCGGAGCGGGCTCGTCCTACAATGAGCAGTTCTTC
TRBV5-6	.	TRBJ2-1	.	CASSGTGNEQFF	TGTGCCAGCAGCGGGACCGGGAATGAGCAGTTCTTC
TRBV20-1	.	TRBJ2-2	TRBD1	CSASTDRTFLPGELFF	TGCAGTGCCAGTACGGACAGGACCTTTCTCCCCGGGGAGCTGTTTTTT
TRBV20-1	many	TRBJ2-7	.	CSAREGSYEQYF	TGCAGTGCTAGAGAAGGTTCCTACGAGCAGTACTTC
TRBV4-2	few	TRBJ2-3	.	CASSQSGDSTDTQYF	TGTGCCAGCAGCCAATCGGGTGACTCCACAGATACGCAGTATTTT
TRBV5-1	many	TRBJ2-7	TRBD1	CASSSRTTGMYEQYF	TGCGCCAGCAGCTCCCGGACGACAGGGATGTACGAGCAGTACTTC
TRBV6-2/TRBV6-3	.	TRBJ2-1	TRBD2	CASRFLAGGPNEQFF	TGTGCCAGCAGATTCCTGGCGGGGGGGCCCAATGAGCAGTTCTTC
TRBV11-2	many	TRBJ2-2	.	CASSLAGELFF	TGTGCCAGCAGCTTAGCCGGGGAGCTGTTTTTT
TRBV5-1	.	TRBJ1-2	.	CASSWGHRSNYGYTF	TGCGCCAGCAGCTGGGGACACCGCTCTAACTATGGCTACACCTTC
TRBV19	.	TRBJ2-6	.	CASSITVQGSNVLTF	TGTGCCAGTAGTATAACGGTCCAGGGTTCCAACGTCCTGACTTTC
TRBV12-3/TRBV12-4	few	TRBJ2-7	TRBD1	CASKPALRRQGDTYEQYF	TGTGCCAGCAAGCCAGCCCTCCGAAGACAGGGGGACACCTACGAGCAGTACTTC
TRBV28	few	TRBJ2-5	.	CASSYSGFTQETQYF	TGTGCCAGCAGTTACTCAGGGTTTACCCAAGAGACCCAGTACTTC
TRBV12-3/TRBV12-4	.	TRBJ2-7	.	CASSSAGEQYF	TGTGCCAGCAGTTCTGCAGGCGAGCAGTACTTC
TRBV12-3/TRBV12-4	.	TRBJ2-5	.	CASSLRRSGDWTQYF	TGTGCCAGCAGTTTACGGCGTTCAGGAGACTGGACCCAGTACTTC
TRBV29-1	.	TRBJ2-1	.	CSVELRDRAYNEQFF	TGCAGCGTGGAACTGCGGGACAGAGCGTACAATGAGCAGTTCTTC
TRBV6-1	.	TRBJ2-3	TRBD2	CASSEVFSGSTDTQYF	TGTGCCAGCAGTGAAGTCTTTAGCGGGAGTACAGATACGCAGTATTTT
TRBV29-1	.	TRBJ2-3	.	CSVESQGGTDTQYF	TGCAGCGTTGAGTCGCAGGGGGGGACAGATACGCAGTATTTT
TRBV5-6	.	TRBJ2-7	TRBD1	CASSATGVEYEQYF	TGTGCCAGCAGCGCCACAGGGGTCGAGTACGAGCAGTACTTC
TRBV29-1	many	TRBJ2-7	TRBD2	CSALGGLSYEQYF	TGCAGCGCTCTGGGGGGGTTATCCTACGAGCAGTACTTC
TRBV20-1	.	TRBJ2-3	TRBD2	CSAVPGLVPDTQYF	TGCAGTGCTGTTCCGGGACTAGTCCCAGATACGCAGTATTTT
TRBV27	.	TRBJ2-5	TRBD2	CASIELAGALRGETQYF	TGTGCCAGCATCGAACTAGCGGGGGCCCTCCGAGGGGAGACCCAGTACTTC
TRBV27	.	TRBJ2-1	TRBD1	CASSLQAGTGFYNEQFF	TGTGCCAGCAGTCTACAGGCCGGGACAGGGTTCTACAATGAGCAGTTCTTC
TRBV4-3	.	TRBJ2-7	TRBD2	CASSYAWSGRYEQYF	TGCGCCAGCAGTTATGCGTGGAGCGGGAGATACGAGCAGTACTTC
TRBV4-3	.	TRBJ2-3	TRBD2	CASSQDRTSGLADTQYF	TGCGCCAGCAGCCAAGATCGAACTAGCGGGTTGGCAGATACGCAGTATTTT
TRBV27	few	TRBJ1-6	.	CASSLIWTQKGDSPLHF	TGTGCCAGCAGTTTAATCTGGACCCAGAAAGGTGATTCACCCCTCCACTTT
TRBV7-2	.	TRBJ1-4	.	CASSPVGAGEKLFF	TGTGCCAGCAGCCCCGTAGGAGCAGGGGAAAAACTGTTTTTT
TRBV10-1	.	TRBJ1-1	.	CASSDVRGLVVTEAFF	TGCGCCAGCAGTGACGTACGGGGCTTGGTGGTCACTGAAGCTTTCTTT
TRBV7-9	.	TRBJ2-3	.	CASSKNHLSDTQYF	TGTGCCAGCAGCAAAAATCACCTCTCCGATACGCAGTATTTT
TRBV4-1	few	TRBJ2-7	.	CASSRVLGYEQYF	TGCGCCAGCAGCCGGGTCCTGGGCTACGAGCAGTACTTC
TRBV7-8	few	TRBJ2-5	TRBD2	CASSLGGGWETQYF	TGTGCCAGCAGCCTCGGCGGGGGTTGGGAGACCCAGTACTTC
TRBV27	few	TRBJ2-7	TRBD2	CASRPLAEFTYEQYF	TGTGCCAGCAGGCCGCTAGCGGAATTTACCTACGAGCAGTACTTC
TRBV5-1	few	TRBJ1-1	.	CASSSRGEAFF	TGCGCCAGCAGCTCGCGGGGTGAAGCTTTCTTT